The rows below give T cell receptor beta chains drawn from one sample of a study of T-cell reconstitution after alpha-beta-depleted transplantation in children. One entry per CDR3 protein results from TCRdb running MiXCR on the PCR reads. The sample holds around 670,000 distinct CDR3 sequences, approximately 14% seen once. Sequencing used PBMCs, obtained before TCRalphabeta/CD19-depleted stem cell transplant. The receptor set was obtained from a girl aged 2 to 9 with congenital amegakaryocytic thrombocytopenia, due to receive a stem cell transplant. Each CDR3 is given with its conserved first and last residue.

V gene	J gene	CDR3 protein
TRBV27	TRBJ2-2	CASTFQWGVGGELFF
TRBV11-2	TRBJ1-4	CASSPTGRTNEKLFF
TRBV5-1	TRBJ2-3	CASSFGLAAVDTQYF
TRBV5-1	TRBJ2-3	CASSPGGREEDTQYF
TRBV20-1	TRBJ1-1	CSARKGDRINTEAFF
TRBV12-3/TRBV12-4	TRBJ2-1	CASSPGQGNRNEQFF
TRBV7-9	TRBJ2-5	CASSHRVRRETQYF
TRBV12-3/TRBV12-4	TRBJ1-1	CASSLTGRPEAFF
TRBV28	TRBJ2-5	CASSLRAEYEETQYF
TRBV27	TRBJ2-7	CASSSQTGFEQYF
TRBV28	TRBJ1-5	CASSRQAFNQPQHF
TRBV5-1	TRBJ2-2	CASRGEVTGELFF
TRBV5-1	TRBJ2-2	CATTRTGLDTGELFF
TRBV6-1	TRBJ2-5	CASSPPAGVVEETQYF